The sample holds a few counts of the clone carrying this T cell receptor (beta chain). Antigen: not known. This specimen comes from a study of beta chain features in type 1 diabetes. Whole-study results and caveats: All four CD4+ subsets from Type 1 diabetes patients carried moderately but significantly shorter TCRB CDR3s.

The CDR3 loop spans 13 amino acids. Per the germline V gene, CDR1 is LNHDA and CDR2 is SQIVND (reference sequence). J lost 5 bases, V lost 6 bases, and 3 bases had no gene match. The whole isolated RNA underwent reverse transcription, so sequencing captured expressed TCRB transcripts. TCRdb's copy holds only in-frame clones and misses some; the assay was immunoSEQ multiplex PCR. The top ten hold 0.017% of the sample, which has 250,000 to 300,000 clones, roughly 13% seen once. V is TRBV19 and J is TRBJ2-1; TRBD1 matches at 8 bases. The clonotype comes from a man aged 25 to 40 with type 1 diabetes. The sample taken for sequencing was naive CD4+ T cells from blood. CDR3 loop: CASRTTGDNEQFF. Here the CDR3 DNA reads TGTGCCAGTAGGACGACAGGGGACAATGAGCAGTTCTTC.